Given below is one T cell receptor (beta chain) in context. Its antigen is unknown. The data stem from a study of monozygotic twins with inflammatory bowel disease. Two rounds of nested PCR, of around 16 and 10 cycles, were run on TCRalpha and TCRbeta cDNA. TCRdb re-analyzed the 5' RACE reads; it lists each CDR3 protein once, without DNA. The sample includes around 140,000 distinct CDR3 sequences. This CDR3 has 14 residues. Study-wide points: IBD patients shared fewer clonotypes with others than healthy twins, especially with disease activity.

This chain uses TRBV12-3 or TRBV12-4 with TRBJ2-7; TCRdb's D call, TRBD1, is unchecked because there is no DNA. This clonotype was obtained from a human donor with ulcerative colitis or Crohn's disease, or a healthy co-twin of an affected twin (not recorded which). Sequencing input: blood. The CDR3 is CASSFRDRLGEQYF.